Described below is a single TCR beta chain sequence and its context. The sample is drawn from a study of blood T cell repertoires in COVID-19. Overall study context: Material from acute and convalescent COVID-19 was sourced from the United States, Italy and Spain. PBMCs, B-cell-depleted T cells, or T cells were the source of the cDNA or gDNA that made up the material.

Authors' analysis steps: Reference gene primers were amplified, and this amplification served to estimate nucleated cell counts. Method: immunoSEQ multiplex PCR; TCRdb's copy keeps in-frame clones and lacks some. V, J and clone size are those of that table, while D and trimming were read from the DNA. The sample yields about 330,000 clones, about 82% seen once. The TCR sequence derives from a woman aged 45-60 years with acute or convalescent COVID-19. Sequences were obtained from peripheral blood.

CDR3 sequence: CASKGANSYEQYF. In nucleotides, the CDR3 is TGTGCCAGCAAGGGAGCGAACTCCTACGAGCAGTACTTC. The chain couples TRBV12-3 or TRBV12-4 to TRBJ2-7; D is possibly TRBD2 (5 bases). V lost 7 bases and J lost 0, with 10 bases in between. The CDR3 is made up of 13 amino acids.